This entry features one T cell receptor beta chain sequence. TCRdb re-called the 5' RACE reads through MiXCR, storing one row per CDR3 protein. The sample shows fewer than 150,000 distinct CDR3 sequences, less than 14% of them seen only once. This sample stems from a study of spatial heterogeneity in lung cancer. The CDR3 length is 13 residues. Germline V gene sequence: CDR1 SQVTM, CDR2 ANQGSEA. V lost 3 bases to trimming and J lost 0 bases, with 8 bases between them. Stated time point: blood at routine non-recurrence follow-up after resection. The gene calls are TRBV29-1 and TRBJ2-5, with D hard to call. The clonotype was recovered from a female donor with early-stage non-small cell lung cancer. This specimen consisted of PBMCs, obtained at follow-up. CDR3 in DNA: TGCAGCGTTGAGGTCAACCACCAAGAGACCCAGTACTTC. It yields the protein CSVEVNHQETQYF.